What follows are 14 T cell receptor beta chains derived from one specimen sequenced in a study of PD-L1 blockade in urothelial cancer. The time point denotes: pretreatment peripheral blood. TCRdb's table, derived via immunoSEQ multiplex PCR, lists solely in-frame clones and lacks some. Among some 46,000 clones, 80% were seen once, and the ten largest hold 15% to 20%. The sequencing used PBMCs, collected around atezolizumab (anti-PD-L1) treatment. The receptors come from a man aged 55 to 70 with urothelial cancer.

This clone is a singleton in its sample. The gene calls are TRBV2 and TRBJ2-7, with 8 bases that match TRBD2. This CDR3 spans 14 amino acids. V shed 6 bases and J 0 bases; nucleotides not matched to a gene: 4. Germline V lookup: CDR1 SNHLY, CDR2 FYNNEI. The CDR3 here is CASRVSGTSYEQYF. DNA for the CDR3: TGTGCCAGCAGGGTTAGCGGGACCTCCTACGAGCAGTACTTC.

V gene TRBV29-1 combines with J gene TRBJ2-1; 8 positions match TRBD1. The CDR3 totals 15 residues. The germline CDR1 and CDR2 sequences are SQVTM and ANQGSEA. J lost 9 bases, V lost 7 bases, and 17 bases had no gene match. CDR3 sequence: CSAAHGTGGPLEQFF. The DNA of the CDR3 is TGCAGCGCCGCCCACGGGACAGGAGGTCCTCTTGAGCAGTTCTTC.

The chain carries TRBV7-9 and TRBJ1-4, with D tentatively TRBD1 (6 bases). CDR3 size: 16 residues. Trimming took 4 bases from V and 6 from J, leaving 18 bases between them. The germline V gene encodes CDR1 SEHNR and CDR2 FQNEAQ (reference sequence). The CDR3 sequence is CASSSGQGGGDEKLFF. The CDR3 DNA follows: TGTGCCAGCAGCTCAGGCCAGGGAGGGGGAGATGAAAAACTGTTTTTT.

V and J are TRBV5-1 and TRBJ2-4; D call uncertain. In germline, CDR1 is SGHRS, CDR2 YFSETQ. V lost 6 bases to trimming and J lost 6 bases, with 13 bases between them. The CDR3 is made up of 13 amino acids. CDR3 region: CASKATDTNIQYF. The CDR3 bases are TGCGCCAGCAAGGCCACAGACACAAACATTCAGTACTTC. Complete variable domain (other parts from reference TRBV5-1 and TRBJ2-4): KAGVTQTPRYLIKTRGQQVTLSCSPISGHRSVSWYQQTPGQGLQFLFEYFSETQRNKGNFPGRFSGRQFSNSRSEMNVSTLELGDSALYLCASKATDTNIQYFGAGTRLSVL.

This chain connects TRBV5-1 to TRBJ2-5; no clear D. V lost 1 base and J 0 bases, leaving 4 bases between the germline ends. CDR3 size: 13 residues. The germline gives CDR1 SGHRS, CDR2 YFSETQ. CDR3 nucleotide sequence: TGCGCCAGCAGCTTGACTAACCAAGAGACCCAGTACTTC. This encodes CASSLTNQETQYF.

This clone was recorded once. The chain combines TRBV28 with TRBJ2-5; 7 bases map to TRBD2. This CDR3 contains 14 residues. Trimming cost V 9 bases and J 5 bases; bases outside gene matches: 12. Germline-derived CDR1 and CDR2 are MDHEN and SYDVKM. CDR3 DNA: TGTGCCAGTGGGGAGGGAAGGGGTCGGGAGACCCAGTACTTC. Encoded protein: CASGEGRGRETQYF.

The chain uses TRBV18 and TRBJ2-2, with D possibly TRBD2 on 5 matching bases. V lost 3 bases, J lost 1 base, and 15 bases lay in between. CDR1 and CDR2 from the germline V gene are KGHSH and LQKENI. This CDR3 comprises 17 residues. The CDR3 sequence: CASSPSVRRENTGELFF. DNA for the CDR3: TGTGCCAGCTCACCCTCCGTAAGACGGGAGAACACCGGGGAGCTGTTTTTT.

The chain links TRBV19 to TRBJ1-2; 8 nucleotides match TRBD1. The CDR3 covers 15 residues. V lost 5 bases, J lost 4 bases, and 9 bases stayed unmatched. The germline V gene has CDR1 LNHDA and CDR2 SQIVND (reference sequence). The CDR3, as DNA: TGTGCCAGTAGTCCATCGTCAGGGGGCGGCTATGGCTACACCTTC. Its protein is CASSPSSGGGYGYTF.

CDR3: CATSRDNRNTEAFF. CDR3 DNA: TGTGCCACCAGCAGAGACAACAGGAACACTGAAGCTTTCTTT. This chain uses TRBV15 with TRBJ1-1; no firm D call. V was pared by 0 bases and J by 1 base, with 6 bases between. CDR1 is LNHNV, CDR2 YYDKDF, per germline (reference sequence). The CDR3 consists of 14 residues.

In its sample, this clone was seen once. The chain combines TRBV11-2 with TRBJ1-4, with a possible D match to TRBD1 (5 bases). Trimming removed 4 bases from V and 6 bases from J, with 12 bases in between. Germline CDR1 is SGHAT and CDR2 is FQNNGV. The length of the CDR3 is 14 residues. CDR3 sequence reads: CASSSWGGDEKLFF. The CDR3 DNA follows: TGTGCCAGCAGCTCCTGGGGCGGGGATGAAAAACTGTTTTTT.

A few counts support this clone. This chain links TRBV10-2 with TRBJ1-2; the D gene is possibly TRBD1 (6 bases). Trimming took 5 bases from V and 0 from J, leaving 16 bases between them. CDR3 length: 16 amino acids. CDR1 and CDR2 (germline): WSHSY, SAAADI. For the CDR3, the DNA is TGCGCCAGCAGTACCGACAGGCTCCCTCCTAACTATGGCTACACCTTC. Translation: CASSTDRLPPNYGYTF.

V usage is TRBV6-4 and J usage is TRBJ2-3, with TRBD2 matching over 7 bases. The germline CDR1 and CDR2 sequences are MRHNA and SNTAGT. The J segment lost 6 bases and the V segment lost 2 bases, leaving 8 bases of the junction unmatched. The CDR3 is made up of 15 amino acids. For the CDR3, the DNA is TGTGCCAGCAGTGACCACGGCGGGGGAGGGGATACGCAGTATTTT. Translating gives CASSDHGGGGDTQYF.

V gene TRBV28 combines with J gene TRBJ1-2; D is unresolved. CDR1 is MDHEN and CDR2 is SYDVKM in the germline V gene. Deletions cut 4 bases from V and 5 bases from J, with 14 bases between. The CDR3 covers 14 residues. CDR3 in amino acids: CASSSPADFYGYTF. The CDR3 DNA reads as TGTGCCAGCAGTTCTCCGGCTGACTTTTATGGCTACACCTTC.

The chain joins TRBV4-1 to TRBJ1-2; possibly TRBD1 for D (5 bases). The CDR3 has 16 amino acids. V was clipped by 0 bases and J by 6 bases, with 17 bases between them. Germline CDR1 reads MGHRA; CDR2 reads YSYEKL. The CDR3 sequence is CASSQEGAVLSDGYTF. CDR3 bases: TGCGCCAGCAGCCAAGAAGGGGCAGTTCTGAGCGATGGCTACACCTTC.